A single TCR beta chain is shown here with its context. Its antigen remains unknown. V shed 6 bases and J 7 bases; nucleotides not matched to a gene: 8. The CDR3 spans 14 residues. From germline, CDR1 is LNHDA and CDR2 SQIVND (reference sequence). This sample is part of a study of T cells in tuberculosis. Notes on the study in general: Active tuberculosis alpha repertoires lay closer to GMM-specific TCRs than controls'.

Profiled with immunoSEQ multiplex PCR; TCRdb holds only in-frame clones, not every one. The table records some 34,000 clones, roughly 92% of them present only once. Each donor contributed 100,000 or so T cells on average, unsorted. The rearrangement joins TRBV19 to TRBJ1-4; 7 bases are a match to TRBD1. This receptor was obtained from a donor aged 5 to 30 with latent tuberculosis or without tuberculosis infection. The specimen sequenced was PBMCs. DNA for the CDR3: TGTGCCAGTAGGGGGACAGCCGTACTTGAAAAACTGTTTTTT. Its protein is CASRGTAVLEKLFF.